Following are 21 T cell receptor beta chains from one sample sequenced in a study of OX40 agonist ivuxolimab in advanced cancers. Here immunoSEQ multiplex PCR was the method, and the copy in TCRdb shows in-frame clones only, minus some. The table shows roughly 19,000 clones, with under 90% occurring only once. The input for sequencing was CD4+ or CD8+ T cells sorted from blood, taken in a trial of the OX40 agonist ivuxolimab. The receptors here all came from an adult with an advanced solid tumor such as melanoma, head and neck, liver or kidney cancer.

The chain combines TRBV10-1 with TRBJ2-5; possibly TRBD2 for D (6 bases). The germline V gene has CDR1 WNHNN and CDR2 SYGVQD (reference sequence). The V and J ends lost 0 bases and 7 bases respectively, with 9 bases between them. The CDR3 covers 13 residues. Written as DNA, the CDR3 is TGCGCCAGCAGTGAGTCCCGGGAGCGGACCCAGTACTTC. Amino acids: CASSESRERTQYF.

V usage is TRBV29-1 and J usage is TRBJ1-6, with D possibly matching TRBD1 (5 bases). Germline V lookup: CDR1 SQVTM, CDR2 ANQGSEA. V lost 5 bases and J lost 8, with 22 bases in between. CDR3 size: 16 residues. Here the CDR3 DNA reads TGCAGCGTTTGGGGACGCCATTGGAAAAACTATTCACCCCTCCACTTT. Its protein is CSVWGRHWKNYSPLHF.

The table lists this clone with a few counts. This sequence joins TRBV7-9 and TRBJ2-3, with TRBD1 matching over 8 bases. V gave up 4 bases and J gave up 6 bases; unmatched junction bases: 6. Germline V gives CDR1 SEHNR, CDR2 FQNEAQ (reference sequence). The CDR3 spans 14 residues. CDR3 region: CASSSQGAGDTQYF. CDR3 in DNA: TGTGCCAGCAGCTCTCAGGGGGCCGGTGATACGCAGTATTTT.

V is TRBV4-3 and J is TRBJ2-7; D not certain. From germline, CDR1 is LGHNA and CDR2 YSLEER. The CDR3 sequence is 15 residues long. Trimming removed 4 bases from V and 0 bases from J, with 13 bases in between. The DNA for the CDR3 is TGCGCCAGCAGCCCTACGACGGTGAGCTCCTACGAGCAGTACTTC. Translating it yields CASSPTTVSSYEQYF.

This clone was seen a handful of times. No conserved phenylalanine or tryptophan ends this CDR3, so it is likely a read error. Because the CDR3's place on the DNA is in doubt, the DNA is left out and the CDR3 is given as listed by TCRdb. This chain connects TRBV19 to TRBJ2-7; the table's D call, TRBD1, has no DNA check behind it. Germline V lookup: CDR1 LNHDA, CDR2 SQIVND (reference sequence). Ends included, the CDR3 has 9 residues. Here the CDR3 reads CAMGQGLGI.

The chain combines TRBV28 with TRBJ2-7, with 8 bases aligning to TRBD1. This CDR3 region has 16 residues. Germline V gene lookup returns CDR1 MDHEN and CDR2 SYDVKM. With V trimmed by 5 bases and J by 3 bases, 12 bases remained unmatched. CDR3 sequence reads: CASSHVLDRENYEQYF. DNA for the CDR3: TGTGCCAGCAGTCACGTACTGGACAGGGAAAACTACGAGCAGTACTTC.

The chain is built from TRBV29-1 and TRBJ2-1; 7 bases match TRBD1. The length of the CDR3 is 12 residues. The V gene's germline CDR1 is SQVTM and CDR2 ANQGSEA. V shed 7 bases, J shed 10 bases, and the junction held 10 bases outside the gene matches. CDR3 sequence: CSARVGGREQFF. In DNA, the CDR3 is TGCAGCGCTCGGGTAGGGGGCAGAGAGCAGTTCTTC.

The chain recombines TRBV5-4 with TRBJ1-1; 8 nucleotides match TRBD1. The J segment lost 1 base and the V segment lost 2 bases, leaving 7 bases of the junction unmatched. The germline CDR1 and CDR2 sequences are SGHNT and YYREEE (reference sequence). The CDR3 is made up of 16 amino acids. In DNA form, the CDR3 reads TGTGCCAGCAGCTTCTACAGGGGGACGGGGAACACTGAAGCTTTCTTT. Translating it yields CASSFYRGTGNTEAFF. Based on the CDR3 plus reference TRBV5-4 and TRBJ1-1, the full variable domain is ETGVTQSPTHLIKTRGQQVTLRCSSQSGHNTVSWYQQALGQGPQFIFQYYREEENGRGNFPPRFSGLQFPNYSSELNVNALELDDSALYLCASSFYRGTGNTEAFFGQGTRLTVV.

The chain combines TRBV2 with TRBJ2-1; TRBD2 matches at 9 bases. With 2 bases clipped from V and 10 bases from J, the junction kept 12 bases outside the gene matches. The CDR3 is 16 residues long. Germline V gene data show CDR1 as SNHLY and CDR2 as FYNNEI. The CDR3 region has the DNA TGTGCCAGCAGTGAATGGCTAGCGGGGAATCCCAGGGAGCAGTTCTTC. Residues: CASSEWLAGNPREQFF.

The chain combines TRBV2 with TRBJ2-3; 7 nucleotides line up with TRBD1. The CDR3 is 12 residues long. V shed 10 bases and J 4 bases; nucleotides not matched to a gene: 5. CDR1 is SNHLY, CDR2 FYNNEI, per germline. The CDR3 reads CATGTEADTQYF. The DNA of the CDR3 is TGTGCCACCGGGACAGAGGCAGATACGCAGTATTTT.

The V and J genes are TRBV4-3 and TRBJ2-3; D uncertain. CDR3 length: 16 amino acids. V was clipped by 0 bases and J by 3 bases, with 13 bases between them. Germline assignment: CDR1 LGHNA and CDR2 YSLEER. CDR3 loop: CASSQDGEHQTDTQYF. The CDR3 DNA sequence: TGCGCCAGCAGCCAAGATGGGGAACACCAAACAGATACGCAGTATTTT.

The V call is TRBV18, the J call TRBJ2-7; 8 positions match TRBD2. CDR1 is KGHSH, CDR2 LQKENI, per germline. V trimming: 6 bases; J trimming: 0 bases; junction bases outside the gene matches: 22. The CDR3 runs to 20 residues. The CDR3 spells CASSFAWGTSGSFHSYEQYF. In nucleotides, the CDR3 is TGTGCCAGCTCCTTCGCATGGGGTACTAGCGGATCCTTCCACTCCTACGAGCAGTACTTC.

The V and J genes are TRBV2 and TRBJ1-3; 7 bases are a match to TRBD1. Losses at the gene ends were 5 bases for V and 2 bases for J; bases not matched to a gene: 9. The CDR3 has 16 amino acids. Germline V gives CDR1 SNHLY, CDR2 FYNNEI. As DNA, the CDR3 is TGTGCCAGCAGTAAAGAGGTTACAGGGGCTGGAAACACCATATATTTT. It encodes CASSKEVTGAGNTIYF.

The gene calls are TRBV6-5 and TRBJ2-1; 7 positions agree with TRBD1. V was clipped by 6 bases and J by 8 bases; unmatched bases: 7. CDR3 length: 13 residues. Germline CDR1 is MNHEY and CDR2 is SVGAGI. CDR3 nucleotide sequence: TGTGCCAGCAGAAGACAGGGACGTGATGAGCAGTTCTTC. It specifies CASRRQGRDEQFF.

The chain couples TRBV6-1 to TRBJ2-7, with D tentatively TRBD1 (6 bases). The germline gives CDR1 MNHNS, CDR2 SASEGT. The V and J ends lost 6 bases and 1 base respectively, with 10 bases between them. This CDR3 is 13 amino acids long. Here the CDR3 reads CASSVTGSYEQYF. In DNA form, the CDR3 reads TGTGCCAGCAGCGTGACAGGTTCCTACGAGCAGTACTTC.

V and J are TRBV4-1 and TRBJ2-2, with D possibly matching TRBD2 (7 bases). CDR1 is MGHRA and CDR2 is YSYEKL in the germline V gene. V was cut by 1 base and J by 1 base, with 10 bases left in between. The CDR3 runs 16 residues. CDR3 nucleotide sequence: TGCGCCAGCAGCCAAGGGAGGGGGGGGAACACCGGGGAGCTGTTTTTT. This codes for CASSQGRGGNTGELFF.

V and J are TRBV19 and TRBJ1-1, with 7 bases lining up with TRBD1. CDR3 length: 13 residues. Per germline, CDR1 LNHDA and CDR2 SQIVND (reference sequence). V shed 4 bases and J 7 bases; nucleotides not matched to a gene: 6. The CDR3 region is CASSTTTGREAFF. DNA for the CDR3: TGTGCCAGTAGTACAACGACAGGGCGTGAAGCTTTCTTT.

The chain is built from TRBV28 and TRBJ2-2; 8 bases match TRBD2. V shed 0 bases, J shed 1 base, and the junction held 4 bases outside the gene matches. The length of the CDR3 is 17 residues. Germline lookup yields CDR1 MDHEN and CDR2 SYDVKM. CDR3 loop: CASSLWDSGENTGELFF. The CDR3 bases are TGTGCCAGCAGTTTATGGGATAGCGGGGAGAACACCGGGGAGCTGTTTTTT.

V is TRBV7-3 and J is TRBJ2-3; the match to TRBD2 covers 10 bases. Per germline, CDR1 SGHTA and CDR2 FQGTGA. The CDR3 length is 15 residues. The J segment lost 5 bases and the V segment lost 4 bases, leaving 6 bases of the junction unmatched. The CDR3 DNA reads as TGTGCCAGCAGCTCCAGCGGGGGGGCAGGAGATACGCAGTATTTT. Its translation: CASSSSGGAGDTQYF.

This clone was picked up a small number of times. CDR3 sequence reads: CASSLPNQPQHF. The CDR3 nucleotides read TGTGCCAGCAGTTTACCTAATCAGCCCCAGCATTTT. This sequence joins TRBV27 and TRBJ1-5; D is ambiguous. Germline V gene lookup returns CDR1 MNHEY and CDR2 SMNVEV (reference sequence). Trimming cost V 2 bases and J 4 bases, with 3 bases left between them. This CDR3 has 12 residues.

This chain uses TRBV5-1 with TRBJ2-7; D call uncertain. Germline V gene lookup returns CDR1 SGHRS and CDR2 YFSETQ. Trimming stripped 0 bases from V and 2 bases from J, with 9 bases between. This CDR3 is 14 amino acids long. The DNA for the CDR3 is TGCGCCAGCAGCTTGGGAGATCTTGCCTACGAGCAGTACTTC. It yields the protein CASSLGDLAYEQYF.